The following is a T cell receptor (beta chain) sequence with its context. TCRdb's table, derived via immunoSEQ multiplex PCR, lists solely in-frame clones and lacks some. The data contain under 95,000 clones, around four fifths of them seen just once; the ten biggest clones take up roughly 2.1%. The data belong to a study of blood T cell repertoires in COVID-19. Study in general: The analysed material was cDNA or gDNA that came from T cells, B-cell-depleted T cells, or PBMCs.

The sample comprised peripheral blood. The receptor was derived from a woman in her 70s with acute or convalescent COVID-19.

The CDR3 here is CASSFLAGVRPNTQYF. The CDR3 nucleotides read TGTGCCAGCAGTTTCCTAGCGGGGGTCCGCCCGAATACGCAGTATTTT. The chain employs TRBV27 and TRBJ2-3; 10 bases line up with TRBD2. The germline CDR1 and CDR2 sequences are MNHEY and SMNVEV (reference sequence). V trimming: 3 bases; J trimming: 7 bases; junction bases outside the gene matches: 10. This CDR3 contains 16 residues.